This TCR beta chain was sequenced during a study of T cell clones after liver transplantation. As for the study in general: Tolerance: complete withdrawal held at least one year, liver enzymes staying within twice normal. Study-wide findings and caveats: Small, mixed patient groups and varying post-transplant times limit these conclusions.

Concerning this clone: Its antigen is unknown.

This table comes from immunoSEQ multiplex PCR, and its TCRdb copy is limited to in-frame clones, with some not included. The sample holds tens of thousands of clones, 70% to 75% seen once. The sequences come from CD4+ T cells from blood, collected before liver transplant. This receptor was taken from a human donor who received a liver transplant.

CDR3 loop: CASSHTQALPSGNTIYF. The CDR3 nucleotides read TGCGCCAGCAGCCATACGCAGGCATTACCCTCTGGAAACACCATATATTTT. The chain has TRBV4-1 and TRBJ1-3; no firm D call. The CDR3 runs to 17 residues. Trimming took off 3 bases at V and 0 bases at J, with 15 bases between the two ends. Germline V gene sequence: CDR1 MGHRA, CDR2 YSYEKL.